The T cell receptor (beta chain) under discussion was sequenced for a study of blood T cells in healthy people across ages. Study results and limitations: The authors considered diversity estimates from one million T cells to be underestimates.

A second 7 to 11 cycle PCR used barcoded and J-beta primers. Using its own MiXCR run on the 5' RACE reads, TCRdb lists one record per CDR3 protein. This table has nearly 800,000 distinct CDR3 sequences, more than 50% appearing once. As regards this clonotype: Its antigen is not identified.

CDR3 length equals 14 residues. V shed 1 base and J shed 5 bases, with 10 bases lying between them. From germline, CDR1 is KGHDR and CDR2 SFDVKD. Sequencing used blood. The TCR comes from a man aged 40-49 years in good health. The chain uses TRBV24-1 and TRBJ2-5; the D gene is possibly TRBD1 (6 bases). CDR3 DNA: TGTGCCACCAGTGATTTACAGCAGGGGGAGACCCAGTACTTC. Residues: CATSDLQQGETQYF.